This TCR beta chain appears in the sequencing data of a study of molecular identifiers for immune sequencing clone quantification. TCRdb analysed the PCR reads with MiXCR anew, one entry per CDR3 protein. The table shows about 510,000 distinct CDR3 sequences, with roughly 26% occurring only once. The CDR3 is 15 amino acids. The germline V gene has CDR1 SEHNR and CDR2 FQNEAQ (reference sequence). V lost 3 bases, J lost 5 bases, and 14 bases lay in between. The sequence was collected from a human donor in good health. Some libraries in this study had Jurkat cell RNA spiked in. The V and J genes are TRBV7-9 and TRBJ2-1; D is perhaps TRBD2 (5 bases). The sequenced sample consisted of naive CD8+ T cells from blood, with Jurkat cell RNA spiked in. This sample's subset: FACS-sorted CD8+CD4-CCR7+CD45RA+ naive T cells. The CDR3, as DNA: TGTGCCAGCAGCTTTATTTACGGGGTAAACAATGAGCAGTTCTTC. It is translated as CASSFIYGVNNEQFF.